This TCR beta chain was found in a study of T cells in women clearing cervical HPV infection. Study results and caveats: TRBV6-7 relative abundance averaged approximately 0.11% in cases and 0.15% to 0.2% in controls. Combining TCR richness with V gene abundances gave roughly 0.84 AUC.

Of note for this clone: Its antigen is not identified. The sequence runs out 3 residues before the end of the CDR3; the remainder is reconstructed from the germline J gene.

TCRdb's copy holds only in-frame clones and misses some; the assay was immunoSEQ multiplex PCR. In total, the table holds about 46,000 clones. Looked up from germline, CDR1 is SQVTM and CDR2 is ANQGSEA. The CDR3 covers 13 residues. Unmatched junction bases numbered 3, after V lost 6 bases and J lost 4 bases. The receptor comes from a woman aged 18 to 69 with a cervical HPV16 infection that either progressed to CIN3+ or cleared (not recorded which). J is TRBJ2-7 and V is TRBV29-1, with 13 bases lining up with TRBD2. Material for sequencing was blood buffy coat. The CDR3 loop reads CSVRTSGSYEQYF. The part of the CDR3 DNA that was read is TGCAGCGTCCGGACTAGCGGGAGTTACGAG.